Reported below is one T cell receptor beta chain. Its cognate antigen has yet to be identified. No quality values exist for individual bases; no much larger clone is one base distant. For sequencing of the TCRbeta CDR3 region, genomic DNA was extracted from the sorted cells. The immunoSEQ Assay was used for sequencing of TCRbeta CDR3 regions. TCRdb obtained this table from immuneACCESS and retained in-frame rearrangements with V and J assigned. These tables miss some clones; where compared with another copy, unresolved V genes account for less than half of the shortfall, and the remainder is unexplained. This sample comprises about 50,000 clones, about nine tenths of them detected only once. The ten biggest clones cover 5.5% to 7.5% of the sample. Patients with autoimmune disease history or receiving systemic immunosuppression were excluded from the trial. Peripheral blood for TCR sequencing was drawn from every dose cohort at baseline, at cycle 4 day 1 and at cycle 7 day 1. The samples were drawn from a first-in-human, open-label, multicenter phase I dose-escalation trial of ivuxolimab. Adults with locally advanced or metastatic head and neck squamous cell, hepatocellular, melanoma or renal cell carcinoma were enrolled in the trial. Before TCR sequencing, CD4+ and CD8+ T cells were separately sorted from peripheral blood.

This sample is part of a study of OX40 agonist ivuxolimab in advanced cancers. Background on the whole study: Ivuxolimab was an agonistic, fully human IgG2 monoclonal antibody directed against OX40 (CD134), a costimulatory receptor. Partial responses were achieved by three dose-escalation patients, of whom one had hepatocellular carcinoma and two had cutaneous melanoma. The point of sequencing TCRbeta in the periphery was to test whether ivuxolimab changed TCR sequence diversity and drove clonal T-cell expansion. A male proportion of under 85% and a mean age of roughly 55 years, ranging from roughly 20 to 80, were recorded for the dose-escalation cohort. Intravenous ivuxolimab was administered to patients every 2 weeks at six dose levels: 0.01, 0.1, 0.3, 1.5, 3 and 10 mg/kg. Of the approximately 54 dose-escalation patients, hepatocellular carcinoma was present in about 20, melanoma in roughly 15, renal cell carcinoma in 9 and head and neck cancer in 9. Prior anti-PD-1, anti-PD-L1 or anti-CTLA-4 therapy was permitted, and 40% of dose-escalation patients had received checkpoint inhibitors. The paper reports the monotherapy dose-escalation portion (N of about 50 patients) of the phase I ivuxolimab trial. Paper-wide results and their limitations: At doses from 0.1 to 3.0 mg/kg, clonal expansion was seen in both CD4+ and CD8+ blood T cells between baseline and week 6. In the 0.1-3.0 mg/kg groups, partial responders had among the lowest normalized peripheral clonal expansion, particularly in CD8+ T cells. The antigen specificity of the clonally expanded peripheral T cells was not determined. After ivuxolimab, CD8+ T cells had more expanded clones than CD4+ T cells on average. Low levels of normalized T-cell clonal expansion were also seen in some patients who did not respond.

The CDR3, from cysteine to phenylalanine, totals 13 residues. Of all the DNA, just the CDR3 is kept, 39 bases in frame from base 1. Trimming at the junction amounts to 7 bases on V and 4 bases on J, and the germline ends lie 10 bases apart. CDR1 MDHEN and CDR2 SYDVKM are derived from the germline V gene. This sequence was found in an adult with an advanced solid tumor such as melanoma, head and neck, liver or kidney cancer. Here the chain combines TRBV28 and TRBJ2-2; no D gene can be assigned with confidence. The sequencing here drew on CD4+ or CD8+ T cells sorted from blood, taken in a trial of the OX40 agonist ivuxolimab. In nucleotides, the sequence is TGTGCCAGCACGGGTCGGTCCACCGGGGAGCTGTTTTTT. Its translation reads: CASTGRSTGELFF.